This entry lists 22 T cell receptor beta chains sequenced from one sample in a study of cytomegalovirus exposure and HLA in healthy donors. A multiplex PCR was run with 60 Vbeta primers and 13 Jbeta primers. Clones were read by immunoSEQ multiplex PCR, and TCRdb kept only the in-frame ones, dropping some. The sample yields over 150,000 clones, around 79% seen once. Source material: PBMCs. Receptors were obtained from a man younger than 45 in good health and CMV-seropositive.

The chain uses TRBV28 and TRBJ2-7; 11 bases line up with TRBD1. This CDR3 comprises 14 residues. V shed 5 bases and J 4 bases; nucleotides not matched to a gene: 4. The germline gives CDR1 MDHEN, CDR2 SYDVKM. The CDR3 spells CASSSRDRGYEQYF. DNA of the CDR3: TGTGCCAGCAGTAGCCGGGACAGGGGGTACGAGCAGTACTTC.

V and J are TRBV9 and TRBJ2-3; 10 nucleotides match TRBD2. In germline, CDR1 is SGDLS, CDR2 YYNGEE. V gave up 4 bases and J gave up 1 base; unmatched junction bases: 6. The CDR3 is made up of 16 amino acids. The CDR3 sequence is CASSTTGTSGTDTQYF. The CDR3 DNA reads as TGTGCCAGCAGCACGACCGGGACTAGCGGCACAGATACGCAGTATTTT.

The rearrangement joins TRBV18 to TRBJ1-1; TRBD1 aligns across 7 bases. The CDR3 extends over 16 amino acids. Unmatched junction bases numbered 7, after V lost 3 bases and J lost 0 bases. Germline V gene lookup returns CDR1 KGHSH and CDR2 LQKENI. The CDR3 protein is CASSPRQGSMNTEAFF. CDR3 coding DNA: TGTGCCAGCTCACCCCGACAGGGTAGCATGAACACTGAAGCTTTCTTT.

In its sample, this clone was seen a few times. V is TRBV7-3 and J is TRBJ2-7; the match to TRBD2 covers 10 bases. The ends lost 5 bases at V and 2 bases at J; junction bases unmatched: 6. CDR1 and CDR2 (germline): SGHTA, FQGTGA. The CDR3 totals 15 residues. For the CDR3, the DNA is TGTGCCAGCAGCCTAAGCGGGAGGGGGACCTACGAGCAGTACTTC. This gives the protein CASSLSGRGTYEQYF.

A single count supports this clone. The genes are TRBV19 and TRBJ1-3; unclear D gene. The germline gives CDR1 LNHDA, CDR2 SQIVND (reference sequence). Trimming shortened V by 5 bases and J by 0 bases, and 11 bases separated the two germline ends. This CDR3 contains 15 residues. The CDR3 here is CASSPVIGSGNTIYF. As DNA, the CDR3 is TGTGCCAGTAGTCCCGTAATCGGCTCTGGAAACACCATATATTTT. Full variable domain (remainder filled in from reference TRBV19 and TRBJ1-3): DGGITQSPKYLFRKEGQNVTLSCEQNLNHDAMYWYRQDPGQGLRLIYYSQIVNDFQKGDIAEGYSVSREKKESFPLTVTSAQKNPTAFYLCASSPVIGSGNTIYFGEGSWLTVV.

This clone was seen only once. V and J are TRBV5-6 and TRBJ2-3, with 13 bases matching TRBD2. With V trimmed by 5 bases and J by 4 bases, 10 bases remained unmatched. The CDR3 is 17 residues long. Germline lookup yields CDR1 SGHDT and CDR2 YYEEEE. CDR3 DNA sequence: TGTGCCAGCAGTTCCCGGACTAGCGGGAGTAGAGCAGATACGCAGTATTTT. Amino acid sequence: CASSSRTSGSRADTQYF.

The rearrangement links TRBV28 to TRBJ1-2; unclear D gene. Trimming took 6 bases from V and 6 from J, leaving 14 bases between them. Germline V gene sequence: CDR1 MDHEN, CDR2 SYDVKM. The CDR3 has 13 residues. The CDR3 DNA sequence: TGTGCCAGCAGCGGAGGTCCCGGGGATGGCTACACCTTC. Translated, it gives CASSGGPGDGYTF.

This chain joins TRBV5-1 and TRBJ1-5, with D possibly TRBD1 on 5 matching bases. With 4 bases removed from V and 0 bases from J, the gap between germline ends came to 11 bases. In germline, CDR1 is SGHRS, CDR2 YFSETQ. The CDR3 sequence is 15 residues long. The CDR3 loop reads CASSPRGDSNQPQHF. DNA for the CDR3: TGCGCCAGCAGCCCCCGGGGGGATAGCAATCAGCCCCAGCATTTT. Complete variable domain (other parts from reference TRBV5-1 and TRBJ1-5): KAGVTQTPRYLIKTRGQQVTLSCSPISGHRSVSWYQQTPGQGLQFLFEYFSETQRNKGNFPGRFSGRQFSNSRSEMNVSTLELGDSALYLCASSPRGDSNQPQHFGDGTRLSIL.

This sequence joins TRBV6-5 and TRBJ1-2; 7 nucleotides match TRBD1. Germline-derived CDR1 and CDR2 are MNHEY and SVGAGI. This CDR3 comprises 13 residues. Trimming cost V 8 bases and J 4 bases; bases outside gene matches: 7. The CDR3 nucleotides read TGTGCCAGCTCGAGGGGGCAGTTCTATGGCTACACCTTC. Translation: CASSRGQFYGYTF.

The rearrangement joins TRBV27 to TRBJ1-1; 7 nucleotides match TRBD1. V lost 3 bases, J lost 0 bases, and 10 bases stayed unmatched. Germline V gene lookup returns CDR1 MNHEY and CDR2 SMNVEV (reference sequence). This CDR3 spans 17 amino acids. CDR3 DNA: TGTGCCAGCAGTTTCTCGTGGGACAGTCAAATGAACACTGAAGCTTTCTTT. Translated: CASSFSWDSQMNTEAFF.

The chain uses TRBV28 and TRBJ2-3; TRBD2 matches 9 bases. Germline CDR1 reads MDHEN; CDR2 reads SYDVKM. CDR3 length: 16 residues. V lost 1 base to trimming and J lost 5 bases; unmatched junction nucleotides: 7. CDR3 amino acids: CASSLLGGRVVDTQYF. The CDR3 coding sequence is TGTGCCAGCAGTTTATTAGGCGGGAGGGTGGTAGATACGCAGTATTTT.

This clone showed up just once. CDR3 loop: CASSFEGLGSYEQYF. DNA of the CDR3: TGCGCCAGCAGCTTTGAGGGACTGGGCTCCTACGAGCAGTACTTC. V is TRBV5-1 and J is TRBJ2-7, with D perhaps matching TRBD2 (6 bases). Trimming stripped 2 bases from V and 0 bases from J, with 12 bases between. There are 15 residues in the CDR3. In germline, CDR1 is SGHRS, CDR2 YFSETQ.

The chain combines TRBV6-5 with TRBJ2-7; 7 bases line up with TRBD1. Germline assignment: CDR1 MNHEY and CDR2 SVGAGI. Losses at the gene ends were 5 bases for V and 6 bases for J; bases not matched to a gene: 4. This CDR3 is 12 amino acids long. This chain's CDR3 is CASSRDSGEQYF. In DNA form, the CDR3 reads TGTGCCAGCAGTCGGGACAGTGGCGAGCAGTACTTC.

V gene TRBV29-1 combines with J gene TRBJ2-3; 12 bases line up with TRBD2. Germline V gene data show CDR1 as SQVTM and CDR2 as ANQGSEA. This CDR3 has 18 amino acids. V lost 3 bases and J lost 0; bases outside the gene matches: 10. The CDR3: CSVESLASGRGSTDTQYF. The CDR3 coding sequence is TGCAGCGTTGAGTCTTTGGCTAGCGGGAGGGGTAGCACAGATACGCAGTATTTT.

V gene TRBV18 combines with J gene TRBJ2-2; D unresolved. The V end was cut by 3 bases, the J end by 6 bases, with 5 bases between. CDR1 and CDR2 (germline): KGHSH, LQKENI. The CDR3 runs to 12 residues. The CDR3 DNA reads TGTGCCAGCTCACCGGCGGCCGGGGAGCTGTTTTTT. This codes for CASSPAAGELFF. Complete variable domain (other parts from reference TRBV18 and TRBJ2-2): NAGVMQNPRHLVRRRGQEARLRCSPMKGHSHVYWYRQLPEEGLKFMVYLQKENIIDESGMPKERFSAEFPKEGPSILRIQQVVRGDSAAYFCASSPAAGELFFGEGSRLTVL.

J is TRBJ2-7 and V is TRBV7-2, with D perhaps TRBD2 (6 bases). The germline V gene has CDR1 SGHTA and CDR2 FQGNSA. This CDR3 is built from 10 residues. V was cut by 5 bases and J by 11 bases, with 10 bases left in between. The DNA for the CDR3 is TGTGCCAGCAGCCCTTCGGGAGAGTACTTC. It translates to CASSPSGEYF.

The J gene is TRBJ2-5, the V gene TRBV10-2; D is perhaps TRBD2 (5 bases). The DNA end is more similar to TRBJ2-7, so the J call may be wrong. Per germline, CDR1 WSHSY and CDR2 SAAADI. This CDR3 is built from 14 residues. The chain's CDR3 is CASSEREPKYEQYF. DNA of the CDR3: TGCGCCAGCAGTGAGAGGGAGCCAAAATACGAGCAGTACTTC.

The chain joins TRBV18 to TRBJ1-3; no reliable D call. This CDR3 is built from 15 residues. Trimming pared 3 bases from V and 1 base from J, leaving 10 bases between. Germline V gene lookup returns CDR1 KGHSH and CDR2 LQKENI. The DNA for the CDR3 is TGTGCCAGCTCACCGTCCCCGGGATCTGGAAACACCATATATTTT. It codes for CASSPSPGSGNTIYF.

J is TRBJ2-3 and V is TRBV5-1; 8 bases align to TRBD1. CDR3 length: 14 residues. Germline loops: CDR1 SGHRS, CDR2 YFSETQ. The V segment lost 4 bases and the J segment 3 bases; nucleotides outside the gene matches: 4. CDR3 in amino acids: CASSTRQGTDTQYF. The CDR3 region has the DNA TGCGCCAGCAGCACTAGACAGGGGACAGATACGCAGTATTTT.

The chain employs TRBV5-1 and TRBJ2-5, with D unclear. The J call may not be correct, given that the DNA end is closer to TRBJ2-7. The CDR3 covers 13 residues. Germline V gene data show CDR1 as SGHRS and CDR2 as YFSETQ. The CDR3 here is CASIDSNSYEQYF. CDR3 in DNA: TGCGCCAGCATAGACTCAAACTCCTACGAGCAGTACTTC.

The CDR3, as DNA: TGTGCCAGCAGCTTAGAAGCTTATAGCAATCAGCCCCAGCATTTT. The encoded protein is CASSLEAYSNQPQHF. This sequence joins TRBV7-8 and TRBJ1-5, with no clear D. The ends were cut back, 1 base at V and 0 bases at J, with 7 bases in the middle. CDR3 length: 15 amino acids. Germline CDR1 SGHVS, CDR2 FQNEAQ. The full variable domain, rest sourced from reference TRBV7-8 and TRBJ1-5, is GAGVSQSPRYKVAKRGQDVALRCDPISGHVSLFWYQQALGQGPEFLTYFQNEAQLDKSGLPSDRFFAERPEGSVSTLKIQRTQQEDSAVYLCASSLEAYSNQPQHFGDGTRLSIL.

The CDR3 DNA reads TGTGCCAGCAGCTTAGGGGCAGGCAATCAGCCCCAGCATTTT. Translation: CASSLGAGNQPQHF. The chain recombines TRBV7-9 with TRBJ1-5; D gene unclear. CDR1 SEHNR and CDR2 FQNEAQ come from the germline V gene (reference sequence). Deletions cut 1 base from V and 2 bases from J, with 6 bases between. The CDR3 spans 14 residues.